The 12 T cell receptor beta chains below all came from one sample that was sequenced in a study of shared clonotypes between healthy human individuals. TCRdb's copy holds only in-frame clones and misses some; the assay was immunoSEQ multiplex PCR. The sample shows 2 million to 2.5 million clones, about 93% of them seen only once. Naivety among CD8 cells was defined by CD45RO negativity and positive CCR7 selection, thereby excluding terminally differentiated effector memory CD45RA+ cells. The specimen was naive CD8+ T cells from PBMCs. The receptor set was obtained from a man aged 18 to 30 in good health. Some clones in this sample may be carry-over from other donors' samples.

The CDR3 loop reads CASSFIPGHEQYF. The CDR3 DNA is TGTGCCAGCAGCTTTATACCGGGGCACGAGCAGTACTTC. The chain links TRBV7-8 to TRBJ2-7; tentatively, D is TRBD1 or TRBD2 (5 bases each). The CDR3 spans 13 residues. With 3 bases removed from V and 5 bases from J, the gap between germline ends came to 11 bases. Germline V CDR1 and CDR2: SGHVS, FQNEAQ.

V usage is TRBV7-3 and J usage is TRBJ2-1, with 9 bases lining up with TRBD2. The V segment lost 4 bases and the J segment 0 bases; nucleotides outside the gene matches: 4. Germline V gene data show CDR1 as SGHTA and CDR2 as FQGTGA. The CDR3 length is 16 residues. Here the CDR3 reads CASSSMTSGSYNEQFF. CDR3 DNA sequence: TGTGCCAGCAGCTCCATGACTAGCGGCTCCTACAATGAGCAGTTCTTC.

The chain couples TRBV30 to TRBJ2-7; D unclear. The CDR3 runs 15 residues. V was trimmed by 0 bases and J by 1 base, leaving 13 bases between them. Germline values: CDR1 GTSNPN, CDR2 SVGIG (reference sequence). CDR3 coding DNA: TGTGCCTGGAGTGTACTACCATCTATTTCCTACGAGCAGTACTTC. Protein: CAWSVLPSISYEQYF.

The chain recombines TRBV9 with TRBJ2-7; the D is unclear. The V end was cut by 2 bases, the J end by 2 bases, with 14 bases between. CDR3 length equals 15 residues. Germline CDR1 is SGDLS and CDR2 is YYNGEE. CDR3: CASSVGEARTYEQYF. In DNA form, the CDR3 reads TGTGCCAGCAGCGTTGGGGAAGCGCGCACCTACGAGCAGTACTTC.

CDR3 DNA: TGTGCCAGCAGTGAGACTCCGGGAGGGCCCACTAATGAGCAGTTCTTC. Translation gives CASSETPGGPTNEQFF. The chain couples TRBV25-1 to TRBJ2-1; the match to TRBD2 covers 8 bases. Germline CDR1 reads MGHDK; CDR2 reads SYGVNS. This CDR3 region has 16 residues. The V gene end was trimmed by 3 bases and the J gene end by 7 bases; junction bases not matched to a gene: 11.

This clone was observed at least ten times. This chain joins TRBV28 and TRBJ2-7; tentatively, D is TRBD1 (6 bases). CDR3 length: 16 amino acids. V lost 5 bases, J lost 1 base, and 18 bases lay in between. The germline gives CDR1 MDHEN, CDR2 SYDVKM. The CDR3, as DNA: TGTGCCAGCAGTACTTCAGCACAGGGCCGTTCCTACGAGCAGTACTTC. This codes for CASSTSAQGRSYEQYF.

This chain links TRBV9 with TRBJ1-2; D is unresolved. With 4 bases removed from V and 1 base from J, the gap between germline ends came to 14 bases. Germline CDR1 reads SGDLS; CDR2 reads YYNGEE. The CDR3 is made up of 15 amino acids. CDR3 region: CASSPRADRNYGYTF. The CDR3 bases are TGTGCCAGCAGCCCCCGAGCAGACCGTAACTATGGCTACACCTTC.

The chain carries TRBV14 and TRBJ2-7; 8 nucleotides line up with TRBD1. The CDR3 consists of 15 residues. Germline V lookup: CDR1 SGHDN, CDR2 FVKESK. Unmatched junction bases numbered 11, after V lost 5 bases and J lost 5 bases. The CDR3: CASSFRTGLRDEQYF. For the CDR3, the DNA is TGTGCCAGCAGCTTCCGGACAGGGTTACGGGACGAGCAGTACTTC.

The chain has TRBV9 and TRBJ1-3, with a possible D match to TRBD1 (5 bases). Germline CDR1 SGDLS, CDR2 YYNGEE. This CDR3 has 15 residues. V was pared by 5 bases and J by 0 bases, with 12 bases between. For the CDR3, the DNA is TGTGCCAGCAGGGGGGACGGAGTCTCTGGAAACACCATATATTTT. Its translation: CASRGDGVSGNTIYF.

The chain links TRBV7-9 to TRBJ2-1; 7 bases map to TRBD1. The germline V gene has CDR1 SEHNR and CDR2 FQNEAQ (reference sequence). This CDR3 has 18 amino acids. V lost 2 bases and J lost 8; bases outside the gene matches: 18. The CDR3: CASSLPKQGPAFRDEQFF. DNA for the CDR3: TGTGCCAGCAGCTTACCGAAACAGGGGCCAGCCTTTCGAGATGAGCAGTTCTTC.

The chain employs TRBV25-1 and TRBJ1-1; 8 bases are a match to TRBD1. The CDR3 runs 16 residues. J lost 4 bases, V lost 2 bases, and 9 bases had no gene match. Germline V gene lookup returns CDR1 MGHDK and CDR2 SYGVNS. The CDR3 spells CASSEGRGPLSTEAFF. The CDR3 DNA sequence: TGTGCCAGCAGTGAAGGCAGGGGGCCTCTGAGCACTGAAGCTTTCTTT.

This clone showed up just a few times. This chain joins TRBV4-1 and TRBJ1-1; D might be TRBD1 (5 bases). The CDR3 consists of 15 residues. Deletions cut 1 base from V and 0 bases from J, with 9 bases between. In germline, CDR1 is MGHRA, CDR2 YSYEKL. The CDR3 DNA follows: TGCGCCAGCAGCCAAGTTTCAGGGATGAACACTGAAGCTTTCTTT. Translation gives CASSQVSGMNTEAFF.